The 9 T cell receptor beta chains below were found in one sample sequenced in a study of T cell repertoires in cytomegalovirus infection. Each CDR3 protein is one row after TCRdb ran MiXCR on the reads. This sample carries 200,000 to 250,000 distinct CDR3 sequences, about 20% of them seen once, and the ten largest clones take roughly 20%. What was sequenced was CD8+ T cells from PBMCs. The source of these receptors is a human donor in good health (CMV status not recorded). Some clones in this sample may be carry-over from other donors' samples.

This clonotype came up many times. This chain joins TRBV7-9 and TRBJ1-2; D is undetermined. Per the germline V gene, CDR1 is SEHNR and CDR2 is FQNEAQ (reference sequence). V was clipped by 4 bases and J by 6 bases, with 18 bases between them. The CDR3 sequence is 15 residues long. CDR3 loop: CASSSLSGKVDGYTF. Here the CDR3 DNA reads TGTGCCAGCAGCTCCCTTTCGGGGAAGGTGGATGGCTACACCTTC.

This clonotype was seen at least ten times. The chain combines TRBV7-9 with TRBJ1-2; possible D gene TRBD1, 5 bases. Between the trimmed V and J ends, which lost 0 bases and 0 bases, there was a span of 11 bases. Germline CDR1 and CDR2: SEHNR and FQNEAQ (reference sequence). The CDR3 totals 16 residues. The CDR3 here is CASSLAGQDPNYGYTF. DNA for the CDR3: TGTGCCAGCAGCTTAGCGGGGCAGGATCCTAACTATGGCTACACCTTC.

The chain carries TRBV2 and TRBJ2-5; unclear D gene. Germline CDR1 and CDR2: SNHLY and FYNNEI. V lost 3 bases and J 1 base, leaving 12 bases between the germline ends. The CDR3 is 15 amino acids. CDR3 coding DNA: TGTGCCAGCAGTGAGCACCATTTACTCCAAGAGACCCAGTACTTC. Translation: CASSEHHLLQETQYF.

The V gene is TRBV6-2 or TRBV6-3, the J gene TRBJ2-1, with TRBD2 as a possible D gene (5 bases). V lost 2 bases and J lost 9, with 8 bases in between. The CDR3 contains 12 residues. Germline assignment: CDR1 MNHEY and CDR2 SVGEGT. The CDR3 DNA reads TGTGCCAGCAGTTACGGGCGGGTTGAGCAGTTCTTC. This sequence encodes CASSYGRVEQFF.

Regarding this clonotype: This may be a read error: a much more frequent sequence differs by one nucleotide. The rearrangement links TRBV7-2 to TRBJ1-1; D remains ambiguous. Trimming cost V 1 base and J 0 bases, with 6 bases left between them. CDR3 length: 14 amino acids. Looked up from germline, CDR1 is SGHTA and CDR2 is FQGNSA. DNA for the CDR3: TGTACCAGCAGCTTAGGCGACTTGAACACTGAAGCTTTCTTT. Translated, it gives CTSSLGDLNTEAFF.

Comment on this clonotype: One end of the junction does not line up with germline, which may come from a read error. CDR3 loop: CASSLALRESAF. CDR3 DNA sequence: TGTGCCAGCAGCTTAGCGCTACGGGAATCCGCCTTC. The V call is TRBV7-9, the J call TRBJ1-2; D unresolved. The CDR3 loop spans 12 amino acids. Germline V gives CDR1 SEHNR, CDR2 FQNEAQ (reference sequence).

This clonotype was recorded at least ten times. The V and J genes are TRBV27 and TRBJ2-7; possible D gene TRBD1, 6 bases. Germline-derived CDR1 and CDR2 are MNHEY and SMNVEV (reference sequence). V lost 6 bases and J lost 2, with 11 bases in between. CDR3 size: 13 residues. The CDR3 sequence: CASSFGQTYEQYF. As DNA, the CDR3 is TGTGCCAGCAGCTTTGGACAGACCTACGAGCAGTACTTC.

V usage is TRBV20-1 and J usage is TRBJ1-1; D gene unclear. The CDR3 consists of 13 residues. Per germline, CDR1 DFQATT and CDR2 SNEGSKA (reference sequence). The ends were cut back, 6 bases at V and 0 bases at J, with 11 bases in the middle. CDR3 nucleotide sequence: TGCAGTGCCCCGGACGGGGTGAACACTGAAGCTTTCTTT. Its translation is CSAPDGVNTEAFF.

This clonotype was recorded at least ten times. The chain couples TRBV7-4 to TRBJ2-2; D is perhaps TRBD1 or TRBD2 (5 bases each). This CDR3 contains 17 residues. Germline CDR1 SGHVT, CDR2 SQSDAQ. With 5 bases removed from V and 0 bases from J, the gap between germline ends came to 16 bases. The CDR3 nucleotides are TGTGCCAGCAGCCCGACCCAGGGCGGGCCGAACACCGGGGAGCTGTTTTTT. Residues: CASSPTQGGPNTGELFF. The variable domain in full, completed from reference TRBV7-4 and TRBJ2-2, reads GAGVSQSPRYKVAKRGRDVALRCDSISGHVTLYWYRQTLGQGSEVLTYSQSDAQRDKSGRPSGRFSAERPERSVSTLKIQRTEQGDSAVYLCASSPTQGGPNTGELFFGEGSRLTVL.